This is a list of T cell receptor beta chains from one sample in a study of Ad26.COV2.S vaccination and SARS-CoV-2 variants. Libraries were prepared by immunoSEQ multiplex PCR; TCRdb keeps only in-frame clonotypes and omits some of them. The table has just over 350,000 clones, approximately 85% seen once. The sample here was peripheral blood, taken in a trial of Ad26.COV2.S vaccine versus placebo. Receptors originate from a person aged 18 to 65 who received the Ad26.COV2.S COVID-19 vaccine or a placebo. Both conserved end residues are part of each CDR3. A D gene is named only where the DNA matches it firmly. Some rows have no size entry. The others give once, few or many, or a class for an expanded clone.

J gene	V gene	clone size	D gene	CDR3 protein	CDR3 DNA
TRBJ1-4	TRBV18	-	TRBD1	CASSATGSDEKLFF	TGTGCCAGCTCAGCGACAGGGAGCGATGAAAAACTGTTTTTT
TRBJ1-5	TRBV7-2	-	-	CASSHTGNQPQHF	TGTGCCAGCAGCCACACAGGCAATCAGCCCCAGCATTTT
TRBJ1-2	TRBV29-1	-	TRBD1	CSVSTGGNYGYTF	TGCAGCGTCTCGACAGGGGGTAACTATGGCTACACCTTC
TRBJ1-3	TRBV7-6	-	-	CASSSNPGNTIYF	TGTGCCAGCAGCTCGAATCCGGGAAACACCATATATTTT
TRBJ2-1	TRBV5-1	few	-	CASSMDAYNEQFF	TGCGCCAGCAGCATGGACGCCTACAATGAGCAGTTCTTC
TRBJ1-4	TRBV9	-	TRBD1	CASSVGQGNEKLFF	TGTGCCAGCAGCGTTGGACAGGGTAATGAAAAACTGTTTTTT
TRBJ2-1	TRBV19	-	TRBD2	CASSIVWTSGKGNEQFF	TGTGCCAGTAGTATAGTTTGGACTAGCGGGAAAGGCAATGAGCAGTTCTTC
TRBJ2-1	TRBV5-4	-	-	CASNNQGIEQFF	TGTGCCAGCAACAATCAGGGTATCGAGCAGTTCTTC
TRBJ1-6	TRBV6-5	-	TRBD1	CASSQGQKRSSPLHF	TGTGCCAGCAGCCAGGGACAGAAACGGAGTTCACCCCTCCACTTT
TRBJ1-2	TRBV15	-	TRBD1	CATSGHRGWAFYGYTF	TGTGCCACCAGCGGCCACAGGGGGTGGGCTTTCTATGGCTACACCTTC
TRBJ1-1	TRBV13	-	-	CASSPALEAPEAFF	TGTGCCAGCAGCCCTGCACTTGAGGCGCCTGAAGCTTTCTTT
TRBJ2-7	TRBV5-6	few	-	CASSLGGTYEQYF	TGTGCCAGCAGCTTAGGGGGGACCTACGAGCAGTACTTC
TRBJ2-6	TRBV9	-	TRBD1	CASSPRGQGRSGANVLTF	TGTGCCAGCAGCCCCCGGGGACAGGGACGCTCTGGGGCCAACGTCCTGACTTTC
TRBJ1-1	TRBV6-5	-	TRBD1	CASSYAGGTEAFF	TGTGCCAGCAGTTACGCAGGGGGCACTGAAGCTTTCTTT
TRBJ2-5	TRBV7-9	-	-	CASSLGLGGLETQYF	TGTGCCAGCAGCTTAGGACTAGGGGGGCTGGAGACCCAGTACTTC
TRBJ1-3	TRBV7-2	-	-	CASSLLGIRTGNTIYF	TGTGCCAGCAGCTTATTAGGTATTCGAACTGGAAACACCATATATTTT
TRBJ1-4	TRBV4-1	-	TRBD1	CASSLGGTGGEKLFF	TGCGCCAGCAGCCTAGGCGGGACAGGGGGTGAAAAACTGTTTTTT
TRBJ1-5	TRBV18	-	-	CASSLPGGGQPQHF	TGTGCCAGCTCACTGCCGGGGGGGGGCCAGCCCCAGCATTTT
TRBJ2-7	TRBV21-1	-	-	CASSQPGQGYEQYF	TGTGCCAGCAGCCAGCCGGGACAGGGCTACGAGCAGTACTTC
TRBJ1-1	TRBV5-8	-	-	CASSLGQPLGNTEAFF	TGTGCCAGCAGCTTGGGACAGCCCCTAGGGAACACTGAAGCTTTCTTT
TRBJ1-6	TRBV6-6	-	-	CASRLDIGSPLHF	TGTGCCAGCAGGTTGGACATAGGATCACCCCTCCACTTT
TRBJ2-7	TRBV3-1/TRBV3-2	once	TRBD2	CASSQDRGVPYEQYF	TGTGCCAGCAGCCAAGATCGGGGGGTTCCCTACGAGCAGTACTTC
TRBJ2-1	TRBV5-4	-	TRBD2	CASSLLGGENEQFF	TGTGCCAGCAGCTTGCTGGGAGGGGAGAATGAGCAGTTCTTC
TRBJ2-7	TRBV5-1	-	TRBD1	CASSLEGAREQYF	TGCGCCAGCAGCTTGGAGGGGGCACGCGAGCAGTACTTC
TRBJ1-1	TRBV7-9	-	TRBD1	CASSPTGVTEAFF	TGTGCCAGCAGCCCAACAGGGGTAACTGAAGCTTTCTTT
TRBJ2-7	TRBV12-5	-	-	CASVVDSSYEQYF	TGTGCTAGTGTAGTTGACAGCTCCTACGAGCAGTACTTC
TRBJ2-1	TRBV3-1/TRBV3-2	-	TRBD1	CASSPQGVFGNEQFF	TGTGCCAGCAGCCCCCAGGGGGTATTCGGCAATGAGCAGTTCTTC
TRBJ1-5	TRBV2	-	-	CASNIVNQPQHF	TGTGCCAGCAACATCGTCAATCAGCCCCAGCATTTT
TRBJ2-2	TRBV19	once	-	CASSIIMDGGAGELFF	TGTGCCAGTAGTATCATTATGGACGGGGGAGCCGGGGAGCTGTTTTTT
TRBJ2-1	TRBV9	-	-	CASSADRSSYNEQFF	TGTGCCAGCAGCGCTGACAGGAGCTCCTACAATGAGCAGTTCTTC
TRBJ2-6	TRBV19	-	-	CASTLSGANVLTF	TGTGCCAGTACGTTATCTGGGGCCAACGTCCTGACTTTC
TRBJ1-5	TRBV19	-	TRBD1	CASRVRDRYQPQHF	TGTGCCAGTAGGGTCCGGGACAGGTACCAGCCCCAGCATTTT
TRBJ2-7	TRBV6-1	-	-	CASSGPPGERGYEQYF	TGTGCCAGCAGTGGACCTCCTGGGGAAAGAGGATACGAGCAGTACTTC
TRBJ1-5	TRBV27	-	-	CPTKTRGGGQPQHF	TGTCCCACCAAAACCCGCGGGGGGGGTCAGCCCCAGCATTTT
TRBJ2-5	TRBV7-9	-	TRBD2	CASSLALTSKETQYF	TGTGCCAGCAGCTTAGCTTTGACTAGCAAAGAGACCCAGTACTTC
TRBJ1-5	TRBV6-5	-	-	CASRTGQPQHF	TGTGCCAGCCGAACGGGTCAGCCCCAGCATTTT
TRBJ2-1	TRBV30	-	-	CAWGAYLENEQFF	TGTGCCTGGGGAGCCTACCTAGAGAATGAGCAGTTCTTC
TRBJ2-7	TRBV5-6	-	TRBD2	CASIPAGAYEQYF	TGTGCCAGCATCCCCGCGGGGGCCTACGAGCAGTACTTC
TRBJ2-2	TRBV9	once	-	CASSVSGELFF	TGTGCCAGCAGCGTTTCCGGGGAGCTGTTTTTT
TRBJ1-2	TRBV30	-	-	CAWSVGPTGYTF	TGTGCCTGGAGTGTCGGACCGACTGGCTACACCTTC
TRBJ2-2	TRBV6-1	-	-	CASSEVPGATGELFF	TGTGCCAGCAGTGAAGTACCCGGGGCGACCGGGGAGCTGTTTTTT
TRBJ2-3	TRBV5-8	few	TRBD1	CASSFRTGSTDTQYF	TGTGCCAGCAGCTTCCGGACAGGGTCCACAGATACGCAGTATTTT
TRBJ2-7	TRBV7-9	-	TRBD1	CASSRQGKVYEQYF	TGTGCCAGCAGCAGACAGGGGAAAGTCTACGAGCAGTACTTC
TRBJ1-1	TRBV5-1	-	-	CASSSRVGNTEAFF	TGCGCCAGCAGCTCCAGGGTAGGTAACACTGAAGCTTTCTTT
TRBJ1-2	TRBV27	-	-	CASSFRGNYGYTF	TGTGCCAGCAGTTTTAGGGGTAACTATGGCTACACCTTC
TRBJ2-3	TRBV7-6	few	-	CASSGGAEAADTQYF	TGTGCCAGCAGCGGGGGGGCGGAGGCGGCCGATACGCAGTATTTT
TRBJ2-7	TRBV30	-	-	CAWTPVSVSLSYEQYF	TGTGCCTGGACCCCTGTGAGCGTGTCCCTCTCCTACGAGCAGTACTTC